The clone carrying this T cell receptor beta chain appeared a few times. Its antigen is not identified. The CDR3 loop spans 15 amino acids. Germline V gene sequence: CDR1 MNHEY, CDR2 SVGAGI. V gave up 0 bases and J gave up 0 bases; unmatched junction bases: 2. This record belongs to a study of tumor-infiltrating lymphocytes in primary liver carcinoma. A primer in the constant region served to generate TCR beta cDNA from approximately 500 ng of total RNA. Each TCR beta library was derived from three nested multiplex PCR rounds that employed slightly modified ARM-PCR. Amplification in the first two PCR rounds was performed using TRBV1-TRBV30 forward primers and a C-beta reverse primer for about 10 cycles each. TCRdb recomputed calls from the multiplex PCR reads with MiXCR, one row per CDR3 protein. The sample lists about 310,000 distinct CDR3 sequences, 65% occurring once. Germline DNA was also extracted, and blood RNA derived from unsorted whole blood. Peripheral blood, around 4 milliliters, was collected prior to surgery.

Study observations and caveats: Blood had a significantly lower top-250-clone fraction than tumors did (p = 0.039).

Sequenced input: peripheral blood. The V and J genes are TRBV6-5 and TRBJ2-7, with TRBD1 matching over 7 bases. This TCR came from a man aged 35 to 55 with primary liver carcinoma and hepatitis B virus infection. CDR3 in amino acids: CASSYSGQSSYEQYF. The CDR3 nucleotides read TGTGCCAGCAGTTACTCGGGACAGAGCTCCTACGAGCAGTACTTC.